This T cell receptor beta chain was documented in a study of cytomegalovirus exposure and HLA in healthy donors. Notes on the study in general: Cytomegalovirus status, reportedly, was diagnosed with high specificity and sensitivity by the classifier. A few chains tied to CMV proved CMV antigen-specific in vitro.

Data came from immunoSEQ multiplex PCR; TCRdb stores just in-frame clones and leaves some out. The sample has about 82,000 clones, 90% to 95% seen once. With respect to this clone: Antigen specificity is unknown.

This CDR3 has 15 residues. Per the germline V gene, CDR1 is SNHLY and CDR2 is FYNNEI. Trimming cost V 5 bases and J 4 bases; bases outside gene matches: 8. This clonotype was sampled from a woman between 18 and 30 years old in good health and CMV-seronegative. Sequenced input: PBMCs. The chain links TRBV2 to TRBJ1-2; 9 nucleotides match TRBD1. The CDR3 coding sequence is TGTGCCAGCAGTCCAACCGGGACAGGGAGCTATGGCTACACCTTC. Protein product: CASSPTGTGSYGYTF. The complete variable domain, with remaining parts taken from reference TRBV2 and TRBJ1-2, reads EPEVTQTPSHQVTQMGQEVILRCVPISNHLYFYWYRQILGQKVEFLVSFYNNEISEKSEIFDDQFSVERPDGSNFTLKIRSTKLEDSAMYFCASSPTGTGSYGYTFGSGTRLTVV.